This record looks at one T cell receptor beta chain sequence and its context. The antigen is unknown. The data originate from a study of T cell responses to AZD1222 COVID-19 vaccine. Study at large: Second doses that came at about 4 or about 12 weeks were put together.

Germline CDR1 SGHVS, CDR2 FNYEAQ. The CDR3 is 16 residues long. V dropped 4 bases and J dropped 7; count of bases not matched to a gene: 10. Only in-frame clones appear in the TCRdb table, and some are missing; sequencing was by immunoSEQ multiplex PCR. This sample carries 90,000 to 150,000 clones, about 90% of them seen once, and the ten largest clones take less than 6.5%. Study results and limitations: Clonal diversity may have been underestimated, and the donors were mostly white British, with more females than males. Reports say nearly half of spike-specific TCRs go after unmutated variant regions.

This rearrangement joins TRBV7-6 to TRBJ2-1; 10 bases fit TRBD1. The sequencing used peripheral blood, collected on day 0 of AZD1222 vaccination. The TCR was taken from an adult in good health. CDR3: CASSSRQGANVNEQFF. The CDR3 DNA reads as TGTGCCAGCAGCTCGAGACAGGGGGCGAATGTGAATGAGCAGTTCTTC.